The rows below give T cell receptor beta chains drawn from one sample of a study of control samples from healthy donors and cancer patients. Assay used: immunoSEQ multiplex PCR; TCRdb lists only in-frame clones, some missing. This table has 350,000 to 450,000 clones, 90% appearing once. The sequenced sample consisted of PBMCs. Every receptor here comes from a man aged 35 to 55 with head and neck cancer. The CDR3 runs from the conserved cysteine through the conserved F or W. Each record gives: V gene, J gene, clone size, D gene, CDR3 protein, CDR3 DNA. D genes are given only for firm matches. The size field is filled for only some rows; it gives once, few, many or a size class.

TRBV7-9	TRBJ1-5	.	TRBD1	CASSGLGGWDQPQHF	TGTGCCAGCAGCGGGTTAGGGGGCTGGGATCAGCCCCAGCATTTT
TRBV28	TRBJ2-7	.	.	CASISGHDEQYF	TGTGCCAGCATTTCGGGACACGACGAGCAGTACTTC
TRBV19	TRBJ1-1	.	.	CASRPNQGPTEAFF	TGTGCCAGTAGGCCCAACCAAGGTCCGACTGAAGCTTTCTTT
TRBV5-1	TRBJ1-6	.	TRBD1	CASSLETGANSPLHF	TGCGCCAGCAGCTTAGAGACAGGGGCTAATTCACCCCTCCACTTT
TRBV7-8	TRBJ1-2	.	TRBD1	CASSLGQRLGGYTF	TGTGCCAGCAGCTTGGGACAGCGCCTAGGTGGCTACACCTTC
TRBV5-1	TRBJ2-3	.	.	CASRVGQTGTDTQYF	TGCGCCAGCAGGGTTGGACAGACCGGCACAGATACGCAGTATTTT
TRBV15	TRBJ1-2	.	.	CATSRAAGTGNYGYTF	TGTGCCACCAGCAGAGCGGCAGGAACAGGGAACTATGGCTACACCTTC
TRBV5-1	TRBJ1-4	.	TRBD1	CASSLAQGVDEKLFF	TGCGCCAGCAGCTTGGCGCAGGGGGTGGATGAAAAACTGTTTTTT
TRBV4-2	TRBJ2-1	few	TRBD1	CASSQGQGAFYNEQFF	TGTGCCAGCAGCCAAGGGCAGGGGGCCTTCTACAATGAGCAGTTCTTC
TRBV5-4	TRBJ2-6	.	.	CASSSVVSSGANVLTF	TGTGCCAGCAGCTCGGTCGTTTCCTCTGGGGCCAACGTCCTGACTTTC
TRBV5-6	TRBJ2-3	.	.	CASSRGTTDTQYF	TGTGCCAGCAGCCGAGGGACCACAGATACGCAGTATTTT
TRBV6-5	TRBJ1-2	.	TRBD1	CASRIPGQGSGYTF	TGTGCCAGCAGAATCCCGGGACAGGGCTCTGGCTACACCTTC
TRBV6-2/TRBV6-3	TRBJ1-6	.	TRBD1	CASSSGQEGFNSPLHF	TGTGCCAGCAGTTCGGGACAGGAGGGATTTAATTCACCCCTCCACTTT
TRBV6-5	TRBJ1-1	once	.	CASSTPSGVNTEAFF	TGTGCCAGCAGTACCCCCTCAGGGGTGAACACTGAAGCTTTCTTT
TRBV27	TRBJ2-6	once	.	CASSFLGANVLTF	TGTGCCAGCAGTTTCCTCGGGGCCAACGTCCTGACTTTC
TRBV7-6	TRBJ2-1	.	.	CASSLMAGTFNEQFF	TGTGCCAGCAGCTTAATGGCAGGGACCTTCAATGAGCAGTTCTTC
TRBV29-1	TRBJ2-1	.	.	CSVEGRVGVISYNEQFF	TGCAGCGTTGAAGGGAGGGTTGGGGTTATCTCCTACAATGAGCAGTTCTTC